These T cell receptor beta chains were read from a single sample in a study of response to subunit inactivated influenza vaccine. Via MiXCR, TCRdb re-called the RT-PCR reads, giving one row per CDR3 protein. Among about 540,000 distinct CDR3 sequences listed, 20% to 25% were seen once. The sample also formed part of further work on T cells expressing NK-cell markers.

Sequencing used CD4+ T cells sorted from PBMCs, obtained 11 to 12 days after vaccination. Source of these receptors: a man aged 45-65 years who received an inactivated influenza vaccine. The CDR3 runs from the conserved cysteine through the conserved F or W. The D gene is left open where the match is weak. Rows give clone size only sometimes, using once, few, many, or a class for an expanded clone.

>TRBJ2-3|TRBV3-1|few|TRBD1
TGTGCCAGCAGCCAAGAGGGGCCGGGACAGGGGGTCACAGATACGCAGTATTTT
CASSQEGPGQGVTDTQYF
>TRBJ2-7|TRBV10-3|few|.
TGTGCCATCAGTGCCCAGACATACGAGCAGTACTTC
CAISAQTYEQYF
>TRBJ2-7|TRBV7-8|.|.
TGTGCCAGCAGCATCCAGACCGGTGGGACCGAGCAGTACTTC
CASSIQTGGTEQYF
>TRBJ2-5|TRBV6-2/TRBV6-3|few|.
TGTGCCAGCAGTTACGTGGAAGAGACCCAGTACTTC
CASSYVEETQYF
>TRBJ1-2|TRBV7-2|.|.
TGTGCCAGCAGCTGGAGGACAGACGCTAACTATGGCTACACCTTC
CASSWRTDANYGYTF
>TRBJ2-7|TRBV20-1|.|.
TGCAGTGCTAGAGTGCCAGGGAGGACCTACGAGCAGTACTTC
CSARVPGRTYEQYF
>TRBJ2-5|TRBV12-5|.|.
TGTGCTAGTGGTTCCGGACAGCCCCAAGAGACCCAGTACTTC
CASGSGQPQETQYF
>TRBJ2-1|TRBV20-1|many|.
TGCAGTGCTTCTACTACGGATGAGCAGTTCTTC
CSASTTDEQFF
>TRBJ2-7|TRBV5-1|.|.
TGCGCCAGCAGTTATGTTATTACGAGCGAGGCTTACGAGCAGTACTTC
CASSYVITSEAYEQYF
>TRBJ1-3|TRBV30|few|.
TGTGCCTGGAGTGTAACCGTTTCTGGAAACACCATATATTTT
CAWSVTVSGNTIYF
>TRBJ2-1|TRBV7-7|.|.
TGTGCTAGCAGCTTGAACGTTAGGTCGAATGAGCAGTTCTTC
CASSLNVRSNEQFF
>TRBJ2-7|TRBV5-1|.|TRBD1
TGCGCCAGCAGCTTACTACCGGGACAGGGCTTAAACGAGCAGTACTTC
CASSLLPGQGLNEQYF
>TRBJ1-1|TRBV3-1|few|TRBD1
TGTGCCAGCAGCCTTGGACAGGCCTCTGGAGCTTTCTTT
CASSLGQASGAFF
>TRBJ2-3|TRBV5-5|.|.
TGTGCCAGCAGCTTGGTGGGCAGGGAAGATACGCAGTATTTT
CASSLVGREDTQYF
>TRBJ2-7|TRBV12-3/TRBV12-4|few|TRBD1
TGTGCCAGCAGCGGGGACAGGGACTACGAGCAGTACTTC
CASSGDRDYEQYF
>TRBJ2-7|TRBV12-3/TRBV12-4|.|.
TGTGCCAGCAGTCGCCAAGCCTACGAGCAGTACTTC
CASSRQAYEQYF
>TRBJ2-1|TRBV20-1|.|TRBD2
TGCAGTGCTAGAGGGAAGGGAAGCGGGGGGAATGAGCAGTTCTTC
CSARGKGSGGNEQFF
>TRBJ1-2|TRBV29-1|few|TRBD1
TGCAGCGTCGGAGTTACAGGGGACAACTATGGCTACACCTTC
CSVGVTGDNYGYTF
>TRBJ2-2|TRBV12-3/TRBV12-4|many|TRBD2
TGTGCCAGCAGTTTTCAGCGGGGGGGCTTAGGGGAGCTGTTTTTT
CASSFQRGGLGELFF
>TRBJ2-3|TRBV2|.|.
TGTGCCAGCACCGAACAGGCGGGGCCCATGCAGTATTTT
CASTEQAGPMQYF
>TRBJ2-1|TRBV27|.|TRBD1
TGTGCCAGCAGCTCGGGACAGGGGGCAAATGAGCAGTTCTTC
CASSSGQGANEQFF
>TRBJ1-5|TRBV20-1|.|.
TGCAGTGCTAGACTGGCTAAGGGTCAGCCCCAGCATTTT
CSARLAKGQPQHF
>TRBJ2-1|TRBV24-1|few|.
TGTGCCACTAGGGGGGGAGGCCCGAATGAGCAGTTCTTC
CATRGGGPNEQFF
>TRBJ1-1|TRBV20-1|few|.
TGCAGTGCAAATCTACCCGGGACACAAGAAGCTTTCTTT
CSANLPGTQEAFF
>TRBJ2-7|TRBV28|few|TRBD2
TGTGCCAGCAGTCTCGCCGCTAGCGGGAGGACCAACGAGCAGTACTTC
CASSLAASGRTNEQYF
>TRBJ2-5|TRBV7-8|.|.
TGTGCCAGCAGGAACCCTAAGGGAGAGACCCAGTACTTC
CASRNPKGETQYF
>TRBJ1-2|TRBV20-1|.|.
TGCAGTGCCCGAAGGACTGTTCCTGAGGGCTACACCTTC
CSARRTVPEGYTF
>TRBJ2-6|TRBV18|.|TRBD1
TGTGCCAGCTCACCATCTTTCGGACAGGGGGGCGTCCTGACTTTC
CASSPSFGQGGVLTF
>TRBJ2-5|TRBV2|few|.
TGTGCCAGCAGTGAAGCGCTTGGGTCCCAAGAGACCCAGTACTTC
CASSEALGSQETQYF
>TRBJ1-1|TRBV29-1|once|TRBD1
TGCAGCGTGGGCCCGACAGGGGCTGAAGCTTTCTTT
CSVGPTGAEAFF
>TRBJ1-1|TRBV20-1|.|.
TGCAGTGAGGACAACAGGGCTTTT
CSEDNRAF
>TRBJ2-6|TRBV11-2|once|.
TGTGCCAGCAGCCCGGCGATGGGACAAAGCTCTGGGGCCAACGTCCTGACTTTC
CASSPAMGQSSGANVLTF
>TRBJ2-2|TRBV5-8|once|TRBD2
TGTGCCAGCAGCCTTAGCGGGCTGAACACCGGGGAGCTGTTTTTT
CASSLSGLNTGELFF
>TRBJ2-1|TRBV20-1|.|TRBD2
TGCAGTGCTAGAGATCTCACGACTAGCGGGAGTTCCTACAATGAGCAGTTCTTC
CSARDLTTSGSSYNEQFF
>TRBJ2-1|TRBV5-1|few|TRBD2
TGCGCCAGCAGAAGCGGGAGGGACTTACGGAATGAGCAGTTCTTC
CASRSGRDLRNEQFF
>TRBJ1-3|TRBV20-1|few|TRBD1
TGCAGTGCCGCTCGGACAGGGGGAAACACCATATATTTT
CSAARTGGNTIYF
>TRBJ2-3|TRBV18|.|.
TGTGCCAGCTCACCACGTTGGGAGGGCACAGATACGCAGTATTTT
CASSPRWEGTDTQYF
>TRBJ2-7|TRBV6-5|.|.
TGTGCCAGCAGTTACTCACAGGGCCGTCCCTACGAGCAGTACTTC
CASSYSQGRPYEQYF
>TRBJ2-7|TRBV25-1|many|TRBD1
TGTGCCAGCAGTTTTGGGACAGATACCTACGAGCAGTACTTC
CASSFGTDTYEQYF
>TRBJ2-3|TRBV12-3/TRBV12-4|many|.
TGTGCCAGCAGCCGACCGACAGATACGCAGTATTTT
CASSRPTDTQYF
>TRBJ2-5|TRBV6-5|.|.
TGTGCCAGCAGTTACTCGAAGGGAGAGACCCAGTACTTC
CASSYSKGETQYF
>TRBJ1-1|TRBV12-3/TRBV12-4|many|.
TGTGCCAGCAGCCGGACAGCGAACACTGAAGCTTTCTTT
CASSRTANTEAFF
>TRBJ2-7|TRBV6-2/TRBV6-3|few|TRBD2
TGTGCCAGCAGCCCTCTAGCGGGGACCTCCTACGAGCAGTACTTC
CASSPLAGTSYEQYF
>TRBJ2-2|TRBV20-1|.|TRBD1
TGCAGTGCTGAAGGGACAGCGAACACCGGGGAGCTGTTTTTT
CSAEGTANTGELFF
>TRBJ2-5|TRBV5-1|.|TRBD2
TGCGCCAGCAGCTTGGCCAGCGGGGGCCCCAACGGGGAGACCCAGTACTTC
CASSLASGGPNGETQYF
>TRBJ2-2|TRBV5-1|.|TRBD2
TGCGCCAGCAGCTGGGGGACTAGCGGGAGCCGAGGCACCGGGGAGCTGTTTTTT
CASSWGTSGSRGTGELFF
>TRBJ2-4|TRBV7-2|few|.
TGTGCCAGCAGCTTGGGAGGAACGGACATTCAGTACTTC
CASSLGGTDIQYF
>TRBJ1-1|TRBV5-1|.|.
TGCGCCAGCAGCCCGGATCCAGGGTGGAGGTACACTGAAGCTTTCTTT
CASSPDPGWRYTEAFF
>TRBJ2-4|TRBV5-1|.|.
TGCGCCAGCAGCTTGGCTCGGGACAACAAAAACATTCAGTACTTC
CASSLARDNKNIQYF
>TRBJ2-3|TRBV7-2|.|TRBD1
TGTGCCAGCAGCTTAAGCCCCGGACAGGGTTCCACAGATACGCAGTATTTT
CASSLSPGQGSTDTQYF
>TRBJ2-3|TRBV20-1|.|TRBD1
TGCAGTGCAACTCGCATGGGGACAGGTTTGGCAGATACGCAGTATTTT
CSATRMGTGLADTQYF
>TRBJ2-3|TRBV20-1|many|TRBD1
TGCAGGACCGGTGGGTTCGGGGACAGACTCTTTGGCGGAGATACGCAGTATTTT
CRTGGFGDRLFGGDTQYF